This TCR beta chain is from a study of shared clonotypes between healthy human individuals. This clone was detected once. The method was immunoSEQ multiplex PCR; TCRdb's version includes in-frame clones alone and lacks a portion of them. The sample has a few million clones, approximately 94% seen once. The sequenced sample was naive CD4+ T cells sorted from blood. The subset denotes: CD45RA+ positively selected. This receptor was obtained from a man aged 18 to 35 in good health.

CDR3 sequence: CASSDQGALGQPQHF. The CDR3 region has the DNA TGTGCCAGCAGCGATCAGGGGGCGCTGGGTCAGCCCCAGCATTTT. The gene calls are TRBV6-1 and TRBJ1-5; 8 nucleotides match TRBD1. This CDR3 spans 15 amino acids. The germline CDR1 and CDR2 sequences are MNHNS and SASEGT. J lost 6 bases, V lost 6 bases, and 10 bases had no gene match.